A selection of T cell receptor beta chains follows, all from one sample in a study of blood T cell repertoires in COVID-19. Some clones are missing from TCRdb's copy, which holds only in-frame ones; the method was immunoSEQ multiplex PCR. The sample has 160,000 or so clones, 80% seen once. Sequences were obtained from PBMCs or T cells enriched from blood (not recorded which). The receptors originated from a man between 40 and 49 years old who had recovered from COVID-19. Each CDR3 is given with its conserved first and last residue. A D gene is named only where the DNA matches it firmly. Clone size appears in some rows only: once, few, many, or a class for an expanded clone.

J: TRBJ1-2; length: 13; D: TRBD1; size: -; V: TRBV18; DNA: TGTGCCAGCCCCGGGACAGGCTCGGAAGGCTACACCTTC; CDR3: CASPGTGSEGYTF
J: TRBJ2-5; length: 14; D: TRBD1; size: -; V: TRBV19; DNA: TGTGCCACACTTCCGCCAGGGGGCCGAGAGACCCAGTACTTC; CDR3: CATLPPGGRETQYF
J: TRBJ2-2; length: 14; D: TRBD2; size: -; V: TRBV10-1; DNA: TGCGCCAGCACGGCGGGGGGGAACACCGGGGAGCTGTTTTTT; CDR3: CASTAGGNTGELFF
J: TRBJ1-5; length: 14; D: -; size: -; V: TRBV9; DNA: TGTGCCAGCAGCGGTGGAGGGGGCAATCAGCCCCAGCATTTT; CDR3: CASSGGGGNQPQHF
J: TRBJ1-2; length: 14; D: -; size: -; V: TRBV10-2; DNA: TGCGCCAGCAAAAGGGGGACTAACGTCTATGGCTACACCTTC; CDR3: CASKRGTNVYGYTF
J: TRBJ2-7; length: 14; D: TRBD2; size: -; V: TRBV2; DNA: TGTGCCAGCAGTGCTCCTAGCGGTTCCTACGAGCAGTACTTC; CDR3: CASSAPSGSYEQYF
J: TRBJ2-2; length: 14; D: TRBD1; size: -; V: TRBV5-6; DNA: TGTGCCAGCAGCCCGCCCGGACAGGCCGGGGAGCTGTTTTTT; CDR3: CASSPPGQAGELFF
J: TRBJ1-6; length: 17; D: TRBD1; size: few; V: TRBV6-1; DNA: TGTGCCAGCAGTGCCCCGGACAGGGGGGGATATAATTCACCCCTCCACTTT; CDR3: CASSAPDRGGYNSPLHF
J: TRBJ1-5; length: 14; D: TRBD1; size: once; V: TRBV10-3; DNA: TGTGCCATCAGTATTGACAGGGGCAATCAGCCCCAGCATTTT; CDR3: CAISIDRGNQPQHF
J: TRBJ2-2; length: 17; D: TRBD2; size: -; V: TRBV9; DNA: TGTGCCAGCGGTGGGACTAGCGGGGGGTCCACTCCCGGGGAGCTGTTTTTT; CDR3: CASGGTSGGSTPGELFF
J: TRBJ2-7; length: 13; D: TRBD1; size: -; V: TRBV5-4; DNA: TGTGCCAGCAGAAGGGACAGGGGGTACGAGCAGTACTTC; CDR3: CASRRDRGYEQYF
J: TRBJ2-5; length: 14; D: TRBD2; size: -; V: TRBV10-2; DNA: TGCGCCAGCAGTGAAGGGGGACTAGCGGAGACCCAGTACTTC; CDR3: CASSEGGLAETQYF
J: TRBJ2-3; length: 14; D: TRBD2; size: -; V: TRBV5-1; DNA: TGCGCCAGCGGAGAGCGGGGGACCACAGATACGCAGTATTTT; CDR3: CASGERGTTDTQYF
J: TRBJ2-1; length: 14; D: -; size: -; V: TRBV2; DNA: TGTGCCAGCCTTGCTCGGGACACCTACAATGAGCAGTTCTTC; CDR3: CASLARDTYNEQFF
J: TRBJ2-1; length: 14; D: -; size: -; V: TRBV11-2; DNA: TGTGCCAGCAGCCCTAGGCTGGAGTACAATGAGCAGTTCTTC; CDR3: CASSPRLEYNEQFF
J: TRBJ1-1; length: 16; D: -; size: -; V: TRBV7-9; DNA: TGTGCCAGCAGTTTCACAGGTGTAGGCATGAACACTGAAGCTTTCTTT; CDR3: CASSFTGVGMNTEAFF
J: TRBJ2-5; length: 15; D: -; size: -; V: TRBV11-2; DNA: TGTGCCAGCAGCCTCTCGACCCCGGGCGGGGAGACCCAGTACTTC; CDR3: CASSLSTPGGETQYF
J: TRBJ2-3; length: 13; D: -; size: -; V: TRBV19; DNA: TGTGCCAGTAGTGCCCAAAGCGGAGATACGCAGTATTTT; CDR3: CASSAQSGDTQYF
J: TRBJ2-1; length: 17; D: TRBD2; size: -; V: TRBV30; DNA: TGTGCCTGGACTCCGGGACTAGCGGGGGGGCTATACAATGAGCAGTTCTTC; CDR3: CAWTPGLAGGLYNEQFF
J: TRBJ1-3; length: 18; D: -; size: -; V: TRBV7-6; DNA: TGTGCCAGCAGCTTAAAGACAACCGAGTCAATTTCTGGAAACACCATATATTTT; CDR3: CASSLKTTESISGNTIYF
J: TRBJ2-3; length: 12; D: -; size: -; V: TRBV2; DNA: TGTGCCAGCACCATAGGGGCAGATACGCAGTATTTT; CDR3: CASTIGADTQYF
J: TRBJ1-4; length: 18; D: -; size: -; V: TRBV15; DNA: TGTGCCACCAGCAGAGATCAATTGCGGGGGCGCGGGACTGAAAAACTGTTTTTT; CDR3: CATSRDQLRGRGTEKLFF
J: TRBJ1-2; length: 13; D: -; size: -; V: TRBV5-6; DNA: TGTGCCAGCAGCCCTCGTCTAACGCGCGGCTACACCTTC; CDR3: CASSPRLTRGYTF
J: TRBJ2-7; length: 11; D: -; size: -; V: TRBV12-3/TRBV12-4; DNA: TGTGCCAGCAGCCCAGGGATCGAGCAGTACTTC; CDR3: CASSPGIEQYF
J: TRBJ1-6; length: 14; D: -; size: -; V: TRBV5-1; DNA: TGCGCCAGCAGCTTGGGAGGAGGTGTTTCACCCCTCCACTTT; CDR3: CASSLGGGVSPLHF
J: TRBJ2-3; length: 15; D: TRBD1; size: -; V: TRBV6-5; DNA: TGTGCCAGCAGGGGGGGGGACAGGGGCACAGATACGCAGTATTTT; CDR3: CASRGGDRGTDTQYF
J: TRBJ1-5; length: 16; D: -; size: few; V: TRBV18; DNA: TGTGCCAGCTCACCAGGTCCCCCGCAGATGAATCAGCCCCAGCATTTT; CDR3: CASSPGPPQMNQPQHF
J: TRBJ2-1; length: 15; D: -; size: -; V: TRBV2; DNA: TGTGCCAGCAGCCTATCTAGACGCCCTTACAATGAGCAGTTCTTC; CDR3: CASSLSRRPYNEQFF
J: TRBJ1-1; length: 12; D: -; size: -; V: TRBV7-8; DNA: TGTGCCAGCAGCCACTCTCCCGCTCGGGCTTTCTTT; CDR3: CASSHSPARAFF
J: TRBJ2-5; length: 14; D: -; size: -; V: TRBV30; DNA: TGTGCCTGGAGACTAGGGAGGAACTTGGAGACCCAGTACTTC; CDR3: CAWRLGRNLETQYF
J: TRBJ2-3; length: 15; D: TRBD2; size: -; V: TRBV4-1; DNA: TGCGCCAGCAGCCTGCGGGGGGAAAACACAGATACGCAGTATTTT; CDR3: CASSLRGENTDTQYF
J: TRBJ1-4; length: 15; D: -; size: -; V: TRBV5-4; DNA: TGTGCCAGCAGCTTCCGGGGGGCGCGAGGGGAAAAACTGTTTTTT; CDR3: CASSFRGARGEKLFF
J: TRBJ2-5; length: 13; D: -; size: -; V: TRBV29-1; DNA: TGCAGCGTTGAACGCAGACAGCAAGAGACCCAGTACTTC; CDR3: CSVERRQQETQYF
J: TRBJ1-5; length: 15; D: -; size: -; V: TRBV30; DNA: TGTGCCTGGAGCCTAGACCTATCGGGAAGTCAGCCCCAGCATTTT; CDR3: CAWSLDLSGSQPQHF
J: TRBJ1-2; length: 12; D: -; size: -; V: TRBV6-5; DNA: TGTGCCAGCAAGCGAGCAGAAGGGAGGATCGGCTTC; CDR3: CASKRAEGRIGF
J: TRBJ2-2; length: 14; D: -; size: once; V: TRBV5-4; DNA: TGTGCCAGCAGCCCGGACTATTACACCGGGGAGCTGTTTTTT; CDR3: CASSPDYYTGELFF
J: TRBJ2-7; length: 15; D: -; size: -; V: TRBV7-2; DNA: TGTGCCAGCAGCTTAGTGACGGGTAGCTCCTACGAGCAGTACTTC; CDR3: CASSLVTGSSYEQYF
J: TRBJ1-5; length: 16; D: TRBD1; size: -; V: TRBV25-1; DNA: TGTGCCAGCAGTGCTGGGACAGGGGGCCCCAATCAGCCCCAGCATTTT; CDR3: CASSAGTGGPNQPQHF
J: TRBJ2-2; length: 14; D: -; size: -; V: TRBV11-3; DNA: TGTGCCAGCAGCTTATCCACGAACACCGGGGAGCTGTTTTTT; CDR3: CASSLSTNTGELFF
J: TRBJ1-6; length: 14; D: -; size: few; V: TRBV30; DNA: TGTGCTTGGCGAGGGGCGCTTAACAATTCACCCCTCCACTTT; CDR3: CAWRGALNNSPLHF
J: TRBJ2-4; length: 15; D: TRBD1; size: few; V: TRBV6-5; DNA: TGTGCCAGCAGCCCCGGGACAGGGGCCAAAAACATTCAGTACTTC; CDR3: CASSPGTGAKNIQYF
J: TRBJ1-1; length: 13; D: -; size: -; V: TRBV9; DNA: TGTGCCAGCAGCCGACTTTTTGACACTGAAGCTTTCTTT; CDR3: CASSRLFDTEAFF
J: TRBJ1-1; length: 13; D: -; size: -; V: TRBV7-3; DNA: TGTGCCAGCAGCTTAACCGGGGACACTGAAGCTTTCTTT; CDR3: CASSLTGDTEAFF
J: TRBJ2-5; length: 14; D: -; size: once; V: TRBV5-1; DNA: TGCGCCAGCAGCTTGGCAGGGGGGCCAAAGACCCAGTACTTC; CDR3: CASSLAGGPKTQYF
J: TRBJ1-5; length: 15; D: TRBD1; size: few; V: TRBV18; DNA: TGTGCCAGCTCACGGAAATCCGACAGGGATCAGCCCCAGCATTTT; CDR3: CASSRKSDRDQPQHF
J: TRBJ1-2; length: 13; D: -; size: -; V: TRBV24-1; DNA: TGTGCCACCAGTGACCGGATGGGGCATGGCTACACCTTC; CDR3: CATSDRMGHGYTF
J: TRBJ1-1; length: 14; D: -; size: -; V: TRBV19; DNA: TGTGCCAGTAGTTCCCGGGACTGGAACACTGAAGCTTTCTTT; CDR3: CASSSRDWNTEAFF
J: TRBJ1-2; length: 14; D: -; size: -; V: TRBV13; DNA: TGTGCCAGCAGCTTTGGTAAGAGCCCGTATGGCTACACCTTC; CDR3: CASSFGKSPYGYTF
J: TRBJ1-5; length: 15; D: -; size: medium-sized; V: TRBV2; DNA: TGTGCCAGCAAACGAACAGGCGGGAACAATCAGCCCCAGCATTTT; CDR3: CASKRTGGNNQPQHF
J: TRBJ2-3; length: 15; D: TRBD2; size: -; V: TRBV19; DNA: TGTGCCAGTAGCCTTAGCGGGGGGGCAATAGATACGCAGTATTTT; CDR3: CASSLSGGAIDTQYF
J: TRBJ1-3; length: 14; D: -; size: -; V: TRBV7-2; DNA: TGTGCCAGCAGCTTAAACGGGAAAGGAAACACCATATATTTT; CDR3: CASSLNGKGNTIYF
J: TRBJ1-2; length: 17; D: -; size: -; V: TRBV27; DNA: TGTGCCAGCAGCCTTGCGGGGGGGAGTCCGGGCAGGTATGGCTACACCTTC; CDR3: CASSLAGGSPGRYGYTF